The 20 T cell receptor beta chains below all came from one sample that was sequenced in a study of cytomegalovirus exposure and HLA in healthy donors. The protocol was immunoSEQ multiplex PCR, while the TCRdb copy is restricted to in-frame clones and leaves out a portion. The table has under 400,000 clones, roughly 87% seen once; the top ten hold roughly 0.96%. The specimen sequenced was PBMCs. Receptors were obtained from a young man in good health and CMV-seronegative.

V and J are TRBV12-2 and TRBJ2-2; the table's D call, TRBD1, has no DNA check behind it. TRBV12-2 is classified as a pseudogene. The CDR3 sequence is 16 residues long. The CDR3 is CASRPIDRGNTGELFF. In DNA form, the CDR3 reads TGTGCAAGTCGCCCCATCGACAGGGGAAACACCGGGGAGCTGTTTTTT.

This clone was found a few times. A read error may produce the germline difference seen at one junction end. The rearrangement uses TRBV5-1 and TRBJ2-7; 8 nucleotides agree with TRBD2. The germline V gene encodes CDR1 SGHRS and CDR2 YFSETQ. The CDR3 has 16 residues. This CDR3 is CASSLERGGTSHEQYF. DNA for the CDR3: TGCGCCAGCAGCTTGGAACGCGGGGGGACCTCCCACGAGCAGTACTTC.

The genes are TRBV10-2 and TRBJ2-1; possibly TRBD2 for D (7 bases). Looked up from germline, CDR1 is WSHSY and CDR2 is SAAADI. The CDR3 length is 14 residues. The V and J ends lost 5 bases and 2 bases respectively, with 10 bases between them. The CDR3 DNA reads TGCGCCAGCAGTTTGGGGGGGCCCTACAATGAGCAGTTCTTC. This encodes CASSLGGPYNEQFF.

This clone has more than one count but fewer than ten. The V call is TRBV19, the J call TRBJ2-5; a weak D match, TRBD2 (5 bases). Germline CDR1 and CDR2: LNHDA and SQIVND (reference sequence). This CDR3 has 13 residues. The V end lost 6 bases, the J end lost 1 base, and 9 bases lay between the germline ends. CDR3 sequence (DNA): TGTGCCAGTAGCGTCGGGGTCCAAGAGACCCAGTACTTC. Amino acids: CASSVGVQETQYF.

This chain links TRBV5-8 with TRBJ1-2; unclear D gene. V gave up 4 bases and J gave up 7 bases, with 20 bases separating them. Germline loops: CDR1 SGHTS, CDR2 YDEGEE. This CDR3 contains 15 residues. DNA for the CDR3: TGTGCCAGCAGCCAGCCGGACGTCCGCGGGGTTGGCTACACCTTC. The encoded protein is CASSQPDVRGVGYTF.

This clone was detected a few times. V and J are TRBV6-5 and TRBJ2-7; D is uncertain. This CDR3 contains 14 residues. Germline CDR1 reads MNHEY; CDR2 reads SVGAGI. Deletions cut 5 bases from V and 7 bases from J, with 18 bases between. The CDR3 loop reads CASSHDTPIGEQYF. For the CDR3, the DNA is TGTGCCAGCAGTCACGACACCCCCATTGGGGAGCAGTACTTC.

V usage is TRBV19 and J usage is TRBJ1-1; perhaps TRBD1 as D (6 bases). Germline values: CDR1 LNHDA, CDR2 SQIVND (reference sequence). This CDR3 comprises 15 residues. V lost 5 bases to trimming and J lost 4 bases, with 17 bases between them. The CDR3 is CASSSITGIFTEAFF. The CDR3 nucleotides are TGTGCCAGTAGTTCTATTACAGGGATTTTCACTGAAGCTTTCTTT.

The chain combines TRBV27 with TRBJ2-3, with D maybe TRBD1 (5 bases). The CDR3 has 14 residues. Trimming left V 8 bases short and J 2 bases short, with 14 bases between. Germline V lookup: CDR1 MNHEY, CDR2 SMNVEV (reference sequence). For the CDR3, the DNA is TGTGCCAGCCGCCGGCCAGGGCCCACAGATACGCAGTATTTT. Its translation: CASRRPGPTDTQYF.

In DNA form, the CDR3 reads TGCGCCAGCAGCCAAGTTGGGGCAGGGGTTCATGGCGGGGAGCTGTTTTTT. It yields the protein CASSQVGAGVHGGELFF. This chain joins TRBV4-1 and TRBJ2-2; perhaps TRBD1 as D (6 bases). CDR3 length equals 17 residues. Trimming took 1 base from V and 7 from J, leaving 19 bases between them. The germline CDR1 and CDR2 sequences are MGHRA and YSYEKL.

V gene TRBV28 combines with J gene TRBJ2-5, with TRBD1 identical over 8 bases. The CDR3 consists of 14 residues. CDR1 is MDHEN, CDR2 SYDVKM, per germline. V dropped 4 bases and J dropped 5; count of bases not matched to a gene: 6. The CDR3 loop is CASSSGQGAETQYF. CDR3 DNA sequence: TGTGCCAGCAGTTCTGGGCAGGGGGCCGAGACCCAGTACTTC.

This chain links TRBV5-1 with TRBJ2-1; 8 positions match TRBD1. CDR1 is SGHRS and CDR2 is YFSETQ in the germline V gene. This CDR3 region has 15 residues. V shed 4 bases, J shed 4 bases, and the junction held 7 bases outside the gene matches. The CDR3 DNA reads as TGCGCCAGCAGCGAACTGGGACAGGAATACAATGAGCAGTTCTTC. Translation: CASSELGQEYNEQFF.

The chain carries TRBV6-6 and TRBJ2-7; 8 nucleotides align to TRBD1. The CDR3 covers 14 residues. The V segment lost 5 bases and the J segment 0 bases; nucleotides outside the gene matches: 3. From germline, CDR1 is MNHNY and CDR2 SVGAGI (reference sequence). The CDR3 DNA sequence: TGTGCCAGCAGTCGGGACAGGAGCTCCTACGAGCAGTACTTC. Protein: CASSRDRSSYEQYF.

The chain combines TRBV28 with TRBJ1-2, with D uncertain. The CDR3 is 12 residues long. Trimming took off 8 bases at V and 1 base at J, with 8 bases between the two ends. Looked up from germline, CDR1 is MDHEN and CDR2 is SYDVKM. The CDR3 DNA reads TGTGCCAGCGATCCGGGTAACTATGGCTACACCTTC. Translation: CASDPGNYGYTF.

The chain is built from TRBV18 and TRBJ2-5; D might be TRBD1 (5 bases). V lost 5 bases to trimming and J lost 3 bases, with 7 bases between them. The CDR3 covers 12 residues. CDR1 KGHSH and CDR2 LQKENI come from the germline V gene. In nucleotides, the CDR3 is TGTGCCAGCTCAGGGGCAAAAGAGACCCAGTACTTC. Its translation: CASSGAKETQYF.

The chain joins TRBV6-1 to TRBJ1-5, with 8 nucleotides matching TRBD1. From germline, CDR1 is MNHNS and CDR2 SASEGT. The CDR3 covers 14 residues. The V segment lost 3 bases and the J segment 4 bases; nucleotides outside the gene matches: 2. The CDR3 is CASSDRQGNQPQHF. Written as DNA, the CDR3 is TGTGCCAGCAGTGACCGACAGGGGAATCAGCCCCAGCATTTT.

This clone was seen once. The rearrangement links TRBV19 to TRBJ2-1; 8 bases line up with TRBD2. The CDR3 spans 17 residues. V lost 1 base to trimming and J lost 5 bases; unmatched junction nucleotides: 10. Per the germline V gene, CDR1 is LNHDA and CDR2 is SQIVND (reference sequence). This chain's CDR3 is CASSIVSLAGGDNEQFF. The CDR3 bases are TGTGCCAGTAGTATAGTCTCCCTAGCGGGTGGGGACAATGAGCAGTTCTTC.

The J gene is TRBJ2-1, the V gene TRBV5-4; a weak D match, TRBD2 (6 bases). The CDR3 is 13 residues long. Per germline, CDR1 SGHNT and CDR2 YYREEE (reference sequence). V dropped 4 bases and J dropped 6 bases, with 11 bases sitting between them. The CDR3 protein is CASSLLASNEQFF. The CDR3 DNA reads as TGTGCCAGCAGCCTACTAGCTTCCAATGAGCAGTTCTTC.

The chain carries TRBV10-3 and TRBJ2-7, with TRBD2 as a possible D gene (6 bases). The CDR3 loop spans 14 amino acids. CDR1 and CDR2 (germline): ENHRY, SYGVKD. V was shortened by 1 base and J by 5 bases, with 12 bases between the two germline ends. In DNA form, the CDR3 reads TGTGCCATCAGTGAGTATAGCGGTGGGGACGAGCAGTACTTC. This translates into CAISEYSGGDEQYF.

The V gene is TRBV5-5, the J gene TRBJ2-3, with 7 bases lining up with TRBD2. The germline CDR1 and CDR2 sequences are SGHKS and YYEKEE (reference sequence). V gave up 4 bases and J gave up 5 bases; unmatched junction bases: 10. The CDR3 contains 15 residues. As DNA, the CDR3 is TGTGCCAGCAGCCCAAGGGGAGCGGGGATAGATACGCAGTATTTT. Translation: CASSPRGAGIDTQYF.

To note about this clone: Within the sample, other DNA sequences also encode this same CDR3. V is TRBV11-2 and J is TRBJ2-7; tentatively, D is TRBD2 (5 bases). V was clipped by 0 bases and J by 3 bases, with 9 bases between them. The CDR3 contains 14 residues. The germline V gene has CDR1 SGHAT and CDR2 FQNNGV. The CDR3 loop reads CASSLDPGGYEQYF. CDR3 in DNA: TGTGCCAGCAGCTTAGATCCAGGAGGCTACGAGCAGTACTTC.